These 11 T cell receptor beta chains originate from one sample sequenced in a study of shared clonotypes between healthy human individuals. Sequenced by immunoSEQ multiplex PCR; TCRdb stores in-frame clones only, minus some. The table shows 2 million to 2.5 million clones, with roughly 95% occurring only once. The sample taken for sequencing was naive CD4+ T cells sorted from blood. The subset: CD45RA+ positively selected. The receptors come from a young man in good health.

The CDR3 DNA sequence: TGTGCCAGCAGCTTGGGGGGTGGAGGCGGCCACAATGAGCAGTTCTTC. It yields the protein CASSLGGGGGHNEQFF. V is TRBV7-9 and J is TRBJ2-1; maybe TRBD2 (6 bases). The CDR3 covers 16 residues. Per germline, CDR1 SEHNR and CDR2 FQNEAQ (reference sequence). V lost 3 bases and J lost 5, with 17 bases in between.

The rearrangement links TRBV7-8 to TRBJ1-1; possibly TRBD1 for D (5 bases). V lost 2 bases, J lost 7 bases, and 14 bases lay in between. Germline loops: CDR1 SGHVS, CDR2 FQNEAQ. CDR3 length equals 14 residues. CDR3 coding DNA: TGTGCCAGCAGCTTACGCAGGGACCGTTATGAAGCTTTCTTT. It specifies CASSLRRDRYEAFF.

This CDR3 reads CASSLLAGVQETQYF. CDR3 coding DNA: TGTGCCAGTAGTTTGCTAGCGGGGGTACAAGAGACCCAGTACTTC. This chain uses TRBV19 with TRBJ2-5; 10 bases align to TRBD2. The V gene's germline CDR1 is LNHDA and CDR2 SQIVND (reference sequence). Losses at the gene ends were 5 bases for V and 2 bases for J; bases not matched to a gene: 5. The CDR3 loop spans 15 amino acids.

The chain carries TRBV6-4 and TRBJ2-7; unclear D gene. There are 14 residues in the CDR3. The germline V and J ends were trimmed by 10 bases and 2 bases, with 18 bases remaining between them. Germline V CDR1 and CDR2: MRHNA, SNTAGT. CDR3 in amino acids: CATIPFNRPYEQYF. DNA for the CDR3: TGTGCCACCATACCGTTCAATCGCCCCTACGAGCAGTACTTC.

The rearrangement joins TRBV19 to TRBJ1-4; D might be TRBD1 (5 bases). Germline values: CDR1 LNHDA, CDR2 SQIVND (reference sequence). V dropped 5 bases and J dropped 0 bases, with 10 bases sitting between them. The CDR3 covers 15 residues. The CDR3 protein is CASSRTGATNEKLFF. For the CDR3, the DNA is TGTGCCAGTAGTCGCACGGGGGCAACTAATGAAAAACTGTTTTTT.

The V and J genes are TRBV15 and TRBJ1-1, with 9 bases that match TRBD1. Per germline, CDR1 LNHNV and CDR2 YYDKDF (reference sequence). The trim removed 5 bases at V and 13 bases at J, leaving 14 bases unmatched. CDR3 length equals 14 residues. CDR3 amino acids: CATSAQQGDRADFF. CDR3 in DNA: TGTGCCACCAGCGCCCAACAAGGGGACAGGGCCGATTTCTTT.

This clone came up a few times. The chain combines TRBV10-1 with TRBJ2-7; TRBD1 matches 8 bases. The CDR3 is made up of 14 amino acids. V shed 4 bases and J 4 bases; nucleotides not matched to a gene: 6. The V gene's germline CDR1 is WNHNN and CDR2 SYGVQD (reference sequence). The DNA of the CDR3 is TGCGCCAGCAGTGGGGACAGGTACCCTTACGAGCAGTACTTC. It codes for CASSGDRYPYEQYF.

This clone was detected once. This chain joins TRBV5-1 and TRBJ2-2; the D gene is possibly TRBD1 (6 bases). V dropped 6 bases and J dropped 0 bases, with 15 bases sitting between them. The CDR3 spans 16 residues. The germline CDR1 and CDR2 sequences are SGHRS and YFSETQ. CDR3 nucleotides: TGCGCCAGCACCCAGCGGACAGCTTCGAACACCGGGGAGCTGTTTTTT. This translates into CASTQRTASNTGELFF.

V is TRBV29-1 and J is TRBJ1-1, with unresolved D. With 7 bases removed from V and 1 base from J, the gap between germline ends came to 13 bases. The CDR3 is made up of 13 amino acids. Per germline, CDR1 SQVTM and CDR2 ANQGSEA. The CDR3 sequence is CSGVAPSNTEAFF. The DNA for the CDR3 is TGCAGCGGTGTGGCCCCGTCGAACACTGAAGCTTTCTTT.

In DNA form, the CDR3 reads TGTGCCTGGAGGACACCGGGACAGAAGCAGTTCTTC. It yields the protein CAWRTPGQKQFF. The rearrangement joins TRBV30 to TRBJ2-1, with 7 bases fitting TRBD1. The CDR3 length is 12 residues. In germline, CDR1 is GTSNPN, CDR2 SVGIG (reference sequence). Trimming took 3 bases from V and 11 from J; bases not matched to a gene: 7.

V usage is TRBV7-8 and J usage is TRBJ1-1; the D is unclear. The ends were cut back, 0 bases at V and 4 bases at J, with 12 bases in the middle. This CDR3 spans 15 amino acids. The germline V gene has CDR1 SGHVS and CDR2 FQNEAQ. CDR3 sequence: CASSLALDSSTEAFF. The CDR3 coding sequence is TGTGCCAGCAGCTTAGCCCTCGACTCGAGCACTGAAGCTTTCTTT.